Reported below is one T cell receptor beta chain. This sample was taken from a study of blood T cell repertoires in COVID-19. The germline gives CDR1 MNHEY, CDR2 SVGAGI. The CDR3 is 14 amino acids. Between the trimmed V and J ends, which lost 6 bases and 7 bases, there was a span of 16 bases. Clones were read by immunoSEQ multiplex PCR, and TCRdb kept only the in-frame ones, dropping some. The table shows 140,000 to 150,000 clones, with 87% occurring only once. Specimen: PBMCs or T cells enriched from blood (not recorded which). This clonotype was obtained from a woman aged 40 to 50 who had been exposed to COVID-19. The chain has TRBV6-5 and TRBJ1-5, with TRBD1 as a possible D gene (5 bases). The CDR3 DNA follows: TGTGCCAGCAGCCTACTCCGGGGGAAGCAGCCCCAGCATTTT. Its translation is CASSLLRGKQPQHF.